Listed below are T cell receptor beta chains from one sample, sequenced in a study of PD-1 and CTLA-4 blockade in melanoma. Measured with immunoSEQ multiplex PCR; TCRdb has only the in-frame clones, and not every one. The sample contains 9,000 to 13,000 clones, around four fifths of which appear only once. The sequences come from CD8+ T cells from peripheral blood, collected from a patient given anti-PD-1 treatment. All receptors derive from a human donor with melanoma. CDR3s include the opening cysteine and the closing phenylalanine or tryptophan. D genes are given only for firm matches. The listing skips clone size in some rows; elsewhere it reads once, few, many or a size class.

d_call j_call v_call clone_size cdr3_aa
- TRBJ2-1 TRBV11-3 - CASQAVGTPLYNEQFF
TRBD1 TRBJ1-1 TRBV27 - CASSPTGGDAFF
- TRBJ1-2 TRBV18 - CASSPGGYTF
- TRBJ2-1 TRBV24-1 once CATSAGQYNEQFF
- TRBJ1-3 TRBV30 - CAWSHRHYSGNTIYF
- TRBJ1-4 TRBV4-1 few CASSSRDGGYEKLFF
- TRBJ1-1 TRBV12-3/TRBV12-4 once CASSFRDTEAFF
- TRBJ2-1 TRBV11-2 - CASSLTDRPRYNEQFF
- TRBJ1-6 TRBV11-2 - CASSLDNSPLHF
- TRBJ1-1 TRBV6-5 - CASSYTQENTEAFF
- TRBJ1-1 TRBV12-2 - CASRFCPRDTEAFF
- TRBJ1-4 TRBV3-1/TRBV3-2 - CASSLTLSSTNEKLFF
- TRBJ2-2 TRBV6-5 - CASSYDGGHGELFF
TRBD1 TRBJ2-7 TRBV27 once CASSGQGSISSQYF
- TRBJ1-2 TRBV7-2 - CASTETVGNYGYTF
- TRBJ2-5 TRBV7-9 - CASSLVGSQETQYF
- TRBJ2-1 TRBV5-6 - CASSWDGDNEQFF
TRBD2 TRBJ2-1 TRBV10-3 - CATTPGTSGTPSSYNERFF
- TRBJ1-1 TRBV27 - CASSIGTLGTEAFF
- TRBJ2-5 TRBV19 - CASSIVGGSEETQYF
TRBD1 TRBJ1-5 TRBV7-8 - CASSLGTGINQPQHF
- TRBJ2-7 TRBV11-3 - CASSVEEVGEREQYF
- TRBJ2-5 TRBV5-6 - CASSPRLGGAYQETQYF
- TRBJ2-7 TRBV5-8 - CASSPGGPGAGEQYF
TRBD1 TRBJ1-6 TRBV7-9 - CASSLGGQSYNSPLHF
- TRBJ1-2 TRBV29-1 once CSVLADGYTF
- TRBJ1-1 TRBV12-3/TRBV12-4 - CASSLGGFTEAFF
- TRBJ2-7 TRBV24-1 once CATSDPNSYEQYF
- TRBJ1-2 TRBV6-5 once CATTPSVFNYGYTF
- TRBJ2-5 TRBV12-3/TRBV12-4 - CASSFGETQYF
- TRBJ1-2 TRBV24-1 - CATSDPDRSYGYTF
- TRBJ1-4 TRBV5-1 - CASSPRGADEKLFF
TRBD1 TRBJ2-7 TRBV6-5 - CASSNRGYEQYF
- TRBJ1-1 TRBV7-2 - CASSLEGEGDEAFF
TRBD1 TRBJ1-2 TRBV18 - CASSPPDRNYGYTF
- TRBJ2-3 TRBV3-1/TRBV3-2 - CASSQGTGDTDTQYF
TRBD2 TRBJ2-7 TRBV7-9 - CASSLGLAPSYEQYF
TRBD2 TRBJ2-2 TRBV6-2/TRBV6-3 - CASSNGGEGTGELFF
- TRBJ2-1 TRBV19 - CASSAPSDGGKFF
TRBD1 TRBJ2-1 TRBV7-9 - CASSQQGAMGYNEQFF
- TRBJ1-3 TRBV29-1 - CSVEVPGSFSGNTIYF
- TRBJ1-1 TRBV5-6 - CASSVLGYAEAFF
- TRBJ2-2 TRBV2 - CASSELYGGAGTGELFF
- TRBJ2-4 TRBV7-9 once CASSSDLAKNIQYF
- TRBJ1-5 TRBV24-1 - CATSDLDSNQPQHF
TRBD1 TRBJ1-5 TRBV7-8 - CASSGQGGQPQHF
TRBD1 TRBJ1-5 TRBV12-3/TRBV12-4 - CASSDREGQPQHF
- TRBJ1-5 TRBV19 - CASKPQGFSNQPQHF
- TRBJ2-1 TRBV11-1 - CASSLRSLYNEQFF
- TRBJ1-1 TRBV2 - CASSDQRSNTEAFF